The entry below describes one T cell receptor beta chain. This clonotype was counted a few times. Its antigen specificity is not known. No base-level quality is on record; no much larger clone is a single base apart. Libraries were made using 5' RACE. Instrument used: Illumina HiSeq 2500. A second PCR of 7 to 11 cycles was performed with a sample-barcoded 5' primer and a J-beta primer mix. A unique molecular identifier was introduced onto each TCR beta cDNA molecule by a template-switch 5' adaptor carrying 12 random nucleotides. Each sample yielded at least 2.5 million CDR3-containing paired-end reads. First-strand cDNA synthesis was performed from all RNA using the Mint cDNA synthesis kit, with priming by a TRBC-specific oligonucleotide. All cDNA was treated with uracil-DNA glycosylase and then went through a first 18-cycle PCR with the universal primers M1SS and BC2_uni_R. For the original study's pipeline: Normalization of each sample was performed by random selection of 1 million high-quality reads, each carrying a distinct molecular identifier. Instead of being binned into consensus sequences, reads that shared molecular identifiers were thrown out. MiTCR, run with a Q25 quality threshold and the strictest error-elimination algorithm, handled CDR3 identification, clonotype clustering and error correction. A nonparametric unseen species model with Euler transformation was used to estimate a lower bound on total TCR beta diversity. TCRdb cleaned the public reads at Q25 with fastp, built clones with MiXCR and kept in-frame beta chains. A single entry per CDR3 protein holds the most common genes and DNA from its merged rows. The V and J calls shown here were made by TCRdb, not taken from the authors' results. In this sample the table shows 790,000 or so distinct CDR3 sequences, around half of which occur a single time. 15% to 20% of the sample is in the top ten clones.

The data were taken from a study of blood T cells in healthy people across ages (dated by TCRdb to about 2015). Background on the whole study: In model experiments, roughly one uniquely barcoded TCR beta cDNA molecule per two T cells was captured by template switching. To track age-related changes in TCR beta repertoire diversity, the study relied on deep sequencing normalized with unique cDNA molecular identifiers. Four age groups were formed from the donors: young (average 16 years), middle-aged (around 40), aged (about 68) and long-lived (about 80). To avoid experimental bias, donors of different ages were distributed randomly across sequencing lanes. Two additional independent replicas of 1 million unique cDNA reads from the same blood draw were analyzed for two donors (one aged 18 to 30 and one aged 80 or older). Points the paper makes about the study in general: The CMV infection status of donors was not known, potentially confounding age-related changes in expanded clonotypes. There was a strong correlation between observed TCR beta diversity and the percentage of naive T cells measured by flow cytometry. Compared with the aged group, the long-lived group had more naive CD4+ T cells, fewer expanded clones and increased TCR diversity, suggesting age selection. Observed TCR beta diversity per million T cells fell roughly linearly with age, and a significant reduction was already apparent by age around 39. Since profiling was done on bulk unsorted PBMCs, naive and antigen-experienced compartments could not be conclusively compared. Estimates of total diversity based on one million sequenced T cells were considered lower bounds and underestimates.

CDR1 SGHKS and CDR2 YYEKEE were looked up in the germline V gene (reference sequence). From its cysteine to its phenylalanine, the CDR3 spans 14 amino acids. The read is trimmed to its CDR3 DNA, 42 bases read in frame from base 1. Systemically healthy Caucasian individuals from Russia, some 38 in total and aged 6 to 90 years, were included as donors. Approximately 9 milliliters of peripheral blood were collected from each donor into EDTA-treated Vacutainer tubes. PBMCs were isolated by Ficoll-Paque density-gradient centrifugation, with at least 7 million obtained per sample. Total RNA, at least 6 micrograms per sample, was extracted from PBMCs with Trizol reagent. Naive CD45RAhigh/CD27high T cell percentages were measured by flow cytometry on a PBMC aliquot from every donor.

This TCR was sampled from a man at least 80 years old in good health. The sequencing sample was made of blood. The sequence joins TRBV5-5 to TRBJ2-5; TRBD1 fits 9 bases in the junction. TRBJ2-7 explains the end of the DNA better; the J call may be wrong. The CDR3 reads CASSLGQGWDEQYF. The base sequence is TGTGCCAGCAGCTTAGGACAGGGGTGGGACGAGCAGTACTTC.